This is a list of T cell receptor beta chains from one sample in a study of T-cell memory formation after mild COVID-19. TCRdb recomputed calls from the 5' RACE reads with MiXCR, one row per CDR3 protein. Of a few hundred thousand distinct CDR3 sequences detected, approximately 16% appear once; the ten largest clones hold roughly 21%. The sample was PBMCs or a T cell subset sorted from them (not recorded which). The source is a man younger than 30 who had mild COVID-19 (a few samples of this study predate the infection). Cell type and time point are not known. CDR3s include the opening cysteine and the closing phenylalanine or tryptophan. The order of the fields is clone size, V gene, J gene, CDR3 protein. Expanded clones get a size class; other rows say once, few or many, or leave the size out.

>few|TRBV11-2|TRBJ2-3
CASSSLKRGGPDTQYF
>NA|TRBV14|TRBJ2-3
CASSEVAGNPSTDTQYF
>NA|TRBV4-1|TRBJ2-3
CASSRAGAPTDTQYF
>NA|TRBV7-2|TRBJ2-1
CASSLAAGGPGRFF
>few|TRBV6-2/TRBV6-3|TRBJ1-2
CASRLVSNYGYTF
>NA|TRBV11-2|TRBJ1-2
CASSLASDRRLGYTF
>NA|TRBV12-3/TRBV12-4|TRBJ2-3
CASSLTALTDTQYF
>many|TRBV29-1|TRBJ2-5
CSVELQTQYF
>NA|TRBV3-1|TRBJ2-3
CASSPWDAGDTQYF
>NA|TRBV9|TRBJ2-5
CASSEGLAGGGQETQYF
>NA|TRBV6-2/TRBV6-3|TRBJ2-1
CASRSQRYNEQFF
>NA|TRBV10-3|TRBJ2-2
CAISESLGQGRRSNTGELFF
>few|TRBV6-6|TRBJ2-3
CASSRGLAVDTDTQYF
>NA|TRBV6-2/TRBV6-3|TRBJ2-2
CASTTLRGQGAPGTGELFF
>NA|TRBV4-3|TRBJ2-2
CASSQSPQGGAGELFF
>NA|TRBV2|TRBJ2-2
CASSERPDRELFF
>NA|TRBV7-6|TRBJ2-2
CASSFAGGPGGELFF
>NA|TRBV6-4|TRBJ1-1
CASSDRLDTEAFF
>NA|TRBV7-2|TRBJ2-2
CASSLATRTGELFF
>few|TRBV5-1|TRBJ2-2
CASSPEISNTGELFF
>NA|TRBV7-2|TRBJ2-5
CASSLVVSRAAQETQYF
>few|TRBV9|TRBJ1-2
CASSVPGQGYGYTF